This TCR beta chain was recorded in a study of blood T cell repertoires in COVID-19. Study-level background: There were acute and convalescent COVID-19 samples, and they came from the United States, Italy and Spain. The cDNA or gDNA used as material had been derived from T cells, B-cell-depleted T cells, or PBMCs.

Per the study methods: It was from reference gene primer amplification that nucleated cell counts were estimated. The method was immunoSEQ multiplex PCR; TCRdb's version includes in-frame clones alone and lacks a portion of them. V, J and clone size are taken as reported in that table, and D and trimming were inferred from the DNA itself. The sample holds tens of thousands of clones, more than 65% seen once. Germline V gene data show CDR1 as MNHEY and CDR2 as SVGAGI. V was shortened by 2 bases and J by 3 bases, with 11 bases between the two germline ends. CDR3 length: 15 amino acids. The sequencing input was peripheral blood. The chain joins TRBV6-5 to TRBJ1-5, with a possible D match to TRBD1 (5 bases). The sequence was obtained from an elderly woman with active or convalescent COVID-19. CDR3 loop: CASSYLDSVNQPQHF. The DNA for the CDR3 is TGTGCCAGCAGTTACCTTGACAGTGTCAATCAGCCCCAGCATTTT.